This T cell receptor (beta chain) was sequenced for a study of cytomegalovirus exposure and HLA in healthy donors. For the study at large: The approximately 120 validation repertoires, a later analysis reported, used the same platform as the roughly 710 first-cohort repertoires. General study points: 164 TCR beta chains were listed as cytomegalovirus-associated. Reports described diagnosis of cytomegalovirus status by the classifier as highly specific and sensitive.

J gave up 11 bases and V 3 bases, and 2 bases lay outside the gene matches. Germline V gene lookup returns CDR1 SGHNT and CDR2 YYREEE (reference sequence). The CDR3 runs to 14 residues. Among the 110 or so subjects of the validation cohort, separate from the roughly 670-subject first cohort, were the donors. Assay: immunoSEQ multiplex PCR; the TCRdb copy retains only in-frame clones and omits some. The data show over 150,000 clones, about 82% seen once. This clone was detected only a few times. Its specificity is unknown. This TCR was sampled from a human donor in good health. The V gene is TRBV5-4, the J gene TRBJ2-1; TRBD2 matches 16 bases. Material: PBMCs. CDR3 sequence (DNA): TGTGCCAGCAGCTCGGGACTAGCGGGGGGGAAGCAGTTCTTC. This sequence encodes CASSSGLAGGKQFF.